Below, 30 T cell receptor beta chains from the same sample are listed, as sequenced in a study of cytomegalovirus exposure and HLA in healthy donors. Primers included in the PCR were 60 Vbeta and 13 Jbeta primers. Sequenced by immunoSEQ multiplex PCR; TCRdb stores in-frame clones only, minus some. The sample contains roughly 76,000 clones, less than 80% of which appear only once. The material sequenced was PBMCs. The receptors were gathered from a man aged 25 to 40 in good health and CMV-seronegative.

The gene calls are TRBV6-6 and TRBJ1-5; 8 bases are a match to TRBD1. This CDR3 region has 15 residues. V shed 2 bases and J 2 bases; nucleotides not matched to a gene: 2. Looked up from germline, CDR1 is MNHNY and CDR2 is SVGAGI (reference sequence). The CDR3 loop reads CASSYQGARNQPQHF. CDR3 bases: TGTGCCAGCAGTTACCAGGGGGCGCGCAATCAGCCCCAGCATTTT.

The CDR3 nucleotides read TGTGCCAGCTCGGGACAGGGGCTCCAAGAGACCCAGTACTTC. Its protein product is CASSGQGLQETQYF. The chain couples TRBV18 to TRBJ2-5, with 10 bases fitting TRBD1. The germline gives CDR1 KGHSH, CDR2 LQKENI. The CDR3 totals 14 residues. V gave up 6 bases and J gave up 1 base; unmatched junction bases: 2.

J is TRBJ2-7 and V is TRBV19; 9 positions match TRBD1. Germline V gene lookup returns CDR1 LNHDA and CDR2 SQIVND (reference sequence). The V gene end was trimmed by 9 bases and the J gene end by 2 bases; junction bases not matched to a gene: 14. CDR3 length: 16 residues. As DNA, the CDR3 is TGTGCCAGCAGACGCGTACAGGGGGCGAAGACCTACGAGCAGTACTTC. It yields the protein CASRRVQGAKTYEQYF.

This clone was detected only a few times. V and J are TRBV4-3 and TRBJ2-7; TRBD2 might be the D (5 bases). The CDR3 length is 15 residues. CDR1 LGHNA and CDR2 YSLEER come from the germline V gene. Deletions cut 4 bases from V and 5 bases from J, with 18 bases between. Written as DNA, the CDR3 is TGCGCCAGCAGCCCAAATTGGATAGCGTCTGACGAGCAGTACTTC. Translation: CASSPNWIASDEQYF.

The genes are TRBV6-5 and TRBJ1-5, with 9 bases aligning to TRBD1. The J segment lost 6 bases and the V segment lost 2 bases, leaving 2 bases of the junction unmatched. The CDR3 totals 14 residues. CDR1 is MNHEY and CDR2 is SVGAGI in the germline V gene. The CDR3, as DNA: TGTGCCAGCAGTTACCTGACAGGGGGTCAGCCCCAGCATTTT. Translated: CASSYLTGGQPQHF.

This chain's CDR3 is CASSQLTEMNTEAFF. CDR3 DNA: TGTGCCAGCAGCCAATTGACAGAAATGAACACTGAAGCTTTCTTT. This chain uses TRBV4-2 with TRBJ1-1; a weak D match, TRBD1 (5 bases). The germline V gene encodes CDR1 LGHNA and CDR2 YNFKEQ. The CDR3 totals 15 residues. The V end lost 2 bases, the J end lost 0 bases, and 10 bases lay between the germline ends.

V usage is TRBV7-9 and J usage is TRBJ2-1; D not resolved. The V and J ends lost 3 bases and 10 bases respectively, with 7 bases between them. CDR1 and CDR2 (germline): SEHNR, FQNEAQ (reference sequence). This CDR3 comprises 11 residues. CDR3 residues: CASSFLSEQFF. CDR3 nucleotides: TGTGCCAGCAGCTTTTTGAGCGAGCAGTTCTTC. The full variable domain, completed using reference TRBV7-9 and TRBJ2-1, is DTGVSQNPRHKITKRGQNVTFRCDPISEHNRLYWYRQTLGQGPEFLTYFQNEAQLEKSRLLSDRFSAERPKGSFSTLEIQRTEQGDSAMYLCASSFLSEQFFGPGTRLTVL.

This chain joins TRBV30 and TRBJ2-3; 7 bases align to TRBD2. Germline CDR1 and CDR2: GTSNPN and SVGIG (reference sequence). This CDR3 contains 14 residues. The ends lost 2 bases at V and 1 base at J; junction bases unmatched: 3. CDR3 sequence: CAWSFAGGTDTQYF. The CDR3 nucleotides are TGTGCCTGGAGTTTTGCGGGGGGCACAGATACGCAGTATTTT.

In DNA, the CDR3 is TGTGCCAGCAGCAGTAACACCGAGCAGTTCTTC. Amino acids: CASSSNTEQFF. The J gene is TRBJ2-1, the V gene TRBV28; D remains unclear. Trimming shortened V by 6 bases and J by 10 bases, and 10 bases separated the two germline ends. The CDR3 has 11 amino acids. CDR1 is MDHEN, CDR2 SYDVKM, per germline. The whole variable domain, remainder taken from reference TRBV28 and TRBJ2-1, is DVKVTQSSRYLVKRTGEKVFLECVQDMDHENMFWYRQDPGLGLRLIYFSYDVKMKEKGDIPEGYSVSREKKERFSLILESASTNQTSMYLCASSSNTEQFFGPGTRLTVL.

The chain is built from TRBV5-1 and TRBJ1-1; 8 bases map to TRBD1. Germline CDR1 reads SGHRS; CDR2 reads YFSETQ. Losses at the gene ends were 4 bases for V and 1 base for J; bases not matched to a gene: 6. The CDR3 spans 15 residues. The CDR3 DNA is TGCGCCAGCAGCCTAGGGACAGGACGGAACACTGAAGCTTTCTTT. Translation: CASSLGTGRNTEAFF.

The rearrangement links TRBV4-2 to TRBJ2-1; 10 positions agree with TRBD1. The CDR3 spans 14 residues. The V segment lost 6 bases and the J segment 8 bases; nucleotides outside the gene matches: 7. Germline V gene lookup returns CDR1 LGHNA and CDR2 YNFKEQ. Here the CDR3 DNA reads TGTGCCAGCAGGCGGACAGGGGGATTCGATGAGCAGTTCTTC. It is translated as CASRRTGGFDEQFF.

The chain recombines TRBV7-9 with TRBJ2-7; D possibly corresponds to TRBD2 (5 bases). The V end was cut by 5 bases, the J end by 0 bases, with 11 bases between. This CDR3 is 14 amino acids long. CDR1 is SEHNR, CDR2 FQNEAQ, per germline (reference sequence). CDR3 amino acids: CASSLAGNSYEQYF. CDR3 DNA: TGTGCCAGCAGCCTCGCCGGGAACTCCTACGAGCAGTACTTC.

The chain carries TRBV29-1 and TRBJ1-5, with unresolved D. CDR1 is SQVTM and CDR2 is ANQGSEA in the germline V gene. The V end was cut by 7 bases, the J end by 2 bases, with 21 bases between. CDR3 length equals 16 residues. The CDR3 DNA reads TGCAGCGCTACGATAGGAGGTGGAGGGCGCAATCAGCCCCAGCATTTT. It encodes CSATIGGGGRNQPQHF.

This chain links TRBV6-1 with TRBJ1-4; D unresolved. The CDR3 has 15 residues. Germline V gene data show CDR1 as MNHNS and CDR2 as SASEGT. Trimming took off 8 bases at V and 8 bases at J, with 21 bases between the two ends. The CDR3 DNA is TGTGCCAGCCACCCCCCCGGGTCCAGCGCCGAAAAACTGTTTTTT. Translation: CASHPPGSSAEKLFF.

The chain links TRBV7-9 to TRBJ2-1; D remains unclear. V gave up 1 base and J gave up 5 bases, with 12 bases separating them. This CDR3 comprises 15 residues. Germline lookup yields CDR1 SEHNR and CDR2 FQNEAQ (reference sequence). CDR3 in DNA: TGTGCCAGCAGCTTAGGGGCTTTCGATGACAATGAGCAGTTCTTC. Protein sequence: CASSLGAFDDNEQFF.

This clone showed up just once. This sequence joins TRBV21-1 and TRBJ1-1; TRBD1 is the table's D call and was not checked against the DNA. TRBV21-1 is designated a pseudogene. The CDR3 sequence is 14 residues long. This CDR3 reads CASSPTDRNTEAFF. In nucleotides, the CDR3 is TGTGCCAGCAGCCCCACGGACAGGAACACTGAAGCTTTCTTT.

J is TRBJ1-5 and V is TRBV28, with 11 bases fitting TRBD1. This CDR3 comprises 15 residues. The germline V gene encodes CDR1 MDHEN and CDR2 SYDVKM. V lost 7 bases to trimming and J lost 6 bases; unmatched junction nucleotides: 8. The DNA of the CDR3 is TGTGCCAGCAAATTCGGGACAGGGGGTCGTCAGCCCCAGCATTTT. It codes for CASKFGTGGRQPQHF. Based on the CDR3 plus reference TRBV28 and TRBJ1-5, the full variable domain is DVKVTQSSRYLVKRTGEKVFLECVQDMDHENMFWYRQDPGLGLRLIYFSYDVKMKEKGDIPEGYSVSREKKERFSLILESASTNQTSMYLCASKFGTGGRQPQHFGDGTRLSIL.

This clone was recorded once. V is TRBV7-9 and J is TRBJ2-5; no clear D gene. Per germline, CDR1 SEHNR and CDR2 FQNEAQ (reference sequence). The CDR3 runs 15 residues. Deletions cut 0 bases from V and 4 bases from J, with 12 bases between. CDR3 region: CASSLAGSTRETQYF. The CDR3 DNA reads TGTGCCAGCAGCTTAGCAGGTAGCACGCGAGAGACCCAGTACTTC.

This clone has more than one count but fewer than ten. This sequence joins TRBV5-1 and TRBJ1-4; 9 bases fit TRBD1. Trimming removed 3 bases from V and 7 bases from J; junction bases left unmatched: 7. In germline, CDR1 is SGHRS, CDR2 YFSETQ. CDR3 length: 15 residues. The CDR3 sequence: CASSSSGTGFEKLFF. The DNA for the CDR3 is TGCGCCAGCAGCTCATCCGGGACAGGGTTTGAAAAACTGTTTTTT.

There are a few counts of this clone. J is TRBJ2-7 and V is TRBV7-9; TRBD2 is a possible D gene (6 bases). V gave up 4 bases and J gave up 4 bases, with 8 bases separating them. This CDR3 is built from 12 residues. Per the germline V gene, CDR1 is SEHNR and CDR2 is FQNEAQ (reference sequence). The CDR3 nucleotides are TGTGCCAGCAGCTCGGGAGCTTACGAGCAGTACTTC. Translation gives CASSSGAYEQYF. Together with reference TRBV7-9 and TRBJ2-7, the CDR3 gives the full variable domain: DTGVSQNPRHKITKRGQNVTFRCDPISEHNRLYWYRQTLGQGPEFLTYFQNEAQLEKSRLLSDRFSAERPKGSFSTLEIQRTEQGDSAMYLCASSSGAYEQYFGPGTRLTVT.

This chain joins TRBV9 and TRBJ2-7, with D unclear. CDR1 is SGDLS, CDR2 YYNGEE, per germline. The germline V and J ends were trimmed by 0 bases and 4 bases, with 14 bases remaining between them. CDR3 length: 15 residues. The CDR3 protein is CASSVAPVTPYEQYF. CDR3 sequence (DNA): TGTGCCAGCAGCGTAGCCCCCGTGACACCGTACGAGCAGTACTTC.

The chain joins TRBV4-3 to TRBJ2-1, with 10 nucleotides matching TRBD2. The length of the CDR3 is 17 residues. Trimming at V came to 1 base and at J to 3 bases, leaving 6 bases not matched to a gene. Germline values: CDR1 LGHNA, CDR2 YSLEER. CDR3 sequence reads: CASSQAWGTSDYNEQFF. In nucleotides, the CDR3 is TGCGCCAGCAGCCAAGCATGGGGGACTAGCGACTACAATGAGCAGTTCTTC.

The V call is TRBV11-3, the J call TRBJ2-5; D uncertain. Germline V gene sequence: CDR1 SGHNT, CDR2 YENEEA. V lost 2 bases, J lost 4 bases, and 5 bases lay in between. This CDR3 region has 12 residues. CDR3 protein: CASSLTAETQYF. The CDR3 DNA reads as TGTGCCAGCAGCTTAACAGCAGAGACCCAGTACTTC.

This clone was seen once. The CDR3 reads CASSDTDSNQPQHF. CDR3 bases: TGTGCCAGCAGCGATACAGACAGCAATCAGCCCCAGCATTTT. The J gene is TRBJ1-5, the V gene TRBV7-8; D call uncertain. Germline values: CDR1 SGHVS, CDR2 FQNEAQ. The V and J ends lost 5 bases and 1 base respectively, with 9 bases between them. CDR3 size: 14 residues.

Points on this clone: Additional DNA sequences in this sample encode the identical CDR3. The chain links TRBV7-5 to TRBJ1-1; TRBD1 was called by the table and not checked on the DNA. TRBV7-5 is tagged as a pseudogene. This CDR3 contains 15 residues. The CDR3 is CARSLVLGGITEAFF. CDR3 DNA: TGTGCCAGAAGCTTAGTTCTAGGGGGCATCACTGAAGCTTTCTTT.

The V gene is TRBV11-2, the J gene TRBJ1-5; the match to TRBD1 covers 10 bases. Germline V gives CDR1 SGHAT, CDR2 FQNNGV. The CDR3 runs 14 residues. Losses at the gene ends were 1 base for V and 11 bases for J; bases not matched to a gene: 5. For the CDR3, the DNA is TGTGCCAGCAGCTTAGGCGGTGGGACAGGGGCCCAGCATTTT. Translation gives CASSLGGGTGAQHF.

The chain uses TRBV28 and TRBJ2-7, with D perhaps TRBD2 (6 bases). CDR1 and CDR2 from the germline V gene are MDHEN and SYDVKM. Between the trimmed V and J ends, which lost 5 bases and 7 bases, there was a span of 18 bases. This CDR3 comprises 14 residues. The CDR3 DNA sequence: TGTGCCAGCAGTCTCCGGGCCGCTGGGGGGGAGCAGTACTTC. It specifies CASSLRAAGGEQYF.

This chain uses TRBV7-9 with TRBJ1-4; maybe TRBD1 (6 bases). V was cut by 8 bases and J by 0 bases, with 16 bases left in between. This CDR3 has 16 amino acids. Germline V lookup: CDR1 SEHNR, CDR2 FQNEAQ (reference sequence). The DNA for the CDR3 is TGTGCCAGCGGACCAGGGGACTACACAACTAATGAAAAACTGTTTTTT. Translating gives CASGPGDYTTNEKLFF.

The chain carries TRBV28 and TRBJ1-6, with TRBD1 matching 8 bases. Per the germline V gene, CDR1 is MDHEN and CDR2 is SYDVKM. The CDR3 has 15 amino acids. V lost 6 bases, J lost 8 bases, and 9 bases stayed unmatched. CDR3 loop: CASSPATGDDSPLHF. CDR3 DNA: TGTGCCAGCAGCCCGGCGACAGGGGATGATTCACCCCTCCACTTT.

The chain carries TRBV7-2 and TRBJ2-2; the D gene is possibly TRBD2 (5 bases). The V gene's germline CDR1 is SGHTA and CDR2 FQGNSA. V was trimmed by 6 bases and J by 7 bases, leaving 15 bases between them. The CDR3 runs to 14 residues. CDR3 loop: CASSPAGAVGELFF. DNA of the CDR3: TGTGCCAGCAGTCCAGCCGGAGCGGTCGGGGAGCTGTTTTTT.